A single sample is the source of the 13 T cell receptor beta chains below, sequenced in a study of blood T cell repertoires in COVID-19. Sequencing was performed with immunoSEQ multiplex PCR; in TCRdb, only in-frame clones are kept and a portion is missing. This table holds about 160,000 clones, 85% to 90% found once. Sequences were obtained from peripheral blood. The receptors originated from a woman in her 70s with COVID-19, enrolled during active disease.

This clone has a handful of counts. The V and J genes are TRBV7-8 and TRBJ1-1; 8 bases are shared with TRBD1. The CDR3 covers 14 residues. Germline CDR1 is SGHVS and CDR2 is FQNEAQ. The ends lost 5 bases at V and 4 bases at J; junction bases unmatched: 6. CDR3 DNA: TGTGCCAGCAGCATTGACAGGGGAGGCACTGAAGCTTTCTTT. Protein product: CASSIDRGGTEAFF.

The V and J genes are TRBV28 and TRBJ1-5; no clear D. The CDR3 runs to 16 residues. Germline CDR1 reads MDHEN; CDR2 reads SYDVKM. Trimming removed 7 bases at V and 0 bases at J, with 16 bases between. CDR3 region: CASTPVRGFSNQPQHF. The CDR3 DNA reads as TGTGCCAGCACCCCCGTACGGGGATTTAGCAATCAGCCCCAGCATTTT.

The CDR3 DNA sequence: TGTGCCAGCAGCCAAGCGGCAGGGAACTATGGCTACACCTTC. Amino acids: CASSQAAGNYGYTF. This chain joins TRBV3-1 (or the pseudogene TRBV3-2) and TRBJ1-2, with D possibly TRBD1 on 5 matching bases. There are 14 residues in the CDR3. CDR1 LGHDT and CDR2 YNNKEL come from the germline V gene (reference sequence). V lost 1 base and J 2 bases, leaving 8 bases between the germline ends.

V gene TRBV29-1 combines with J gene TRBJ2-3; 10 positions agree with TRBD1. This CDR3 has 15 amino acids. Trimming took 7 bases from V and 3 from J; bases not matched to a gene: 10. In germline, CDR1 is SQVTM, CDR2 ANQGSEA. The CDR3 sequence: CSADRTGGKTDTQYF. The CDR3, as DNA: TGCAGCGCCGACCGGACAGGGGGAAAAACAGATACGCAGTATTTT.

The chain uses TRBV7-2 and TRBJ1-5; D is undetermined. The CDR3 extends over 14 amino acids. V was pared by 0 bases and J by 6 bases, with 9 bases between. Germline V gene lookup returns CDR1 SGHTA and CDR2 FQGNSA. The CDR3 sequence is CASSLAPGTQPQHF. CDR3 coding DNA: TGTGCCAGCAGCTTAGCTCCGGGTACTCAGCCCCAGCATTTT.

As regards this clone: Other DNA sequences of this sample code for an identical CDR3. The V gene is TRBV2, the J gene TRBJ1-6, with TRBD1 matching 10 bases. The CDR3 extends over 14 amino acids. V dropped 6 bases and J dropped 8; count of bases not matched to a gene: 4. Germline V gives CDR1 SNHLY, CDR2 FYNNEI. As DNA, the CDR3 is TGTGCCAGCAGCCGGGACAGGGGATATTCACCCCTCCACTTT. Its protein is CASSRDRGYSPLHF.

V is TRBV7-2 and J is TRBJ1-2; D is possibly TRBD1 (5 bases). The germline V and J ends were trimmed by 2 bases and 8 bases, with 18 bases remaining between them. The CDR3 runs to 15 residues. Germline CDR1 and CDR2: SGHTA and FQGNSA. The CDR3 bases are TGTGCCAGCAGCTTATGGGGCACCCGGAGGGACGGCTACACCTTC. It translates to CASSLWGTRRDGYTF.

The V gene is TRBV6-1, the J gene TRBJ1-2; TRBD1 might be the D (6 bases). The V gene's germline CDR1 is MNHNS and CDR2 SASEGT. Trimming left V 0 bases short and J 4 bases short, with 12 bases between. The CDR3 contains 15 residues. The CDR3 sequence: CASSEARGAFYGYTF. As DNA, the CDR3 is TGTGCCAGCAGTGAAGCGCGGGGGGCTTTCTATGGCTACACCTTC.

This clone was observed a single time. The V and J genes are TRBV5-1 and TRBJ2-3; D unclear. The CDR3 is 14 amino acids. V lost 0 bases and J lost 3, with 8 bases in between. The V gene's germline CDR1 is SGHRS and CDR2 YFSETQ. The CDR3 bases are TGCGCCAGCAGCTTGGACCACTCAACAGATACGCAGTATTTT. Residues: CASSLDHSTDTQYF.

The J gene is TRBJ1-1, the V gene TRBV6-2 or TRBV6-3, with TRBD1 identical over 9 bases. The CDR3 has 14 residues. The V and J ends lost 4 bases and 10 bases, in that order; junction bases with no gene match: 10. In germline, CDR1 is MNHEY, CDR2 SVGEGT. Written as DNA, the CDR3 is TGTGCCAGCAGTTTCCCGGGACAGGGCCCTGGAGCTTTCTTT. This sequence encodes CASSFPGQGPGAFF.

The rearrangement uses TRBV30 and TRBJ1-1, with unresolved D. Germline CDR1 and CDR2: GTSNPN and SVGIG (reference sequence). The V end was cut by 4 bases, the J end by 4 bases, with 10 bases between. The CDR3 length is 12 residues. This CDR3 reads CAWKALITEAFF. CDR3 in DNA: TGTGCCTGGAAAGCTCTGATCACTGAAGCTTTCTTT.

The table lists this clone with a few counts. V usage is TRBV19 and J usage is TRBJ1-1; D is possibly TRBD1 (5 bases). In germline, CDR1 is LNHDA, CDR2 SQIVND (reference sequence). The CDR3 has 15 residues. V was trimmed by 3 bases and J by 5 bases, leaving 16 bases between them. Written as DNA, the CDR3 is TGTGCCAGTAGTATTAAGACGGGGGGACCGACTGAAGCTTTCTTT. The encoded protein is CASSIKTGGPTEAFF.

The V and J genes are TRBV5-4 and TRBJ2-7, with 9 bases matching TRBD1. Germline V gene data show CDR1 as SGHNT and CDR2 as YYREEE (reference sequence). Germline trimming cut 4 bases from V and 5 bases from J; bases unmatched to any gene: 7. The CDR3 has 14 amino acids. Here the CDR3 reads CASSHGQGKDEQYF. The CDR3 region has the DNA TGTGCCAGCAGCCACGGACAGGGGAAAGACGAGCAGTACTTC.